These 12 T cell receptor beta chains originate from one sample sequenced in a study of CD8 T cells in ankylosing spondylitis (dated by TCRdb to the late 2010s). The receptor library was made with 5' RACE. The instrument was an Illumina HiSeq 2500. Clones were called with MiXCR by TCRdb after fastp trimmed the public reads at Q25, and only in-frame beta chains were retained. Under each unique CDR3 protein, matching rows form one entry showing the most common genes and DNA. Counted in this sample were under 300,000 distinct CDR3 sequences; approximately 12% of them appeared once. The ten most abundant clones make up less than 8% of the sample. Sequencing input: blood, either unsorted or a sorted T cell fraction (not recorded which). The receptors were gathered from a male donor with ankylosing spondylitis or in good health (not recorded which).

This clonotype was picked up many times. This chain joins TRBV20-1 and TRBJ2-3; no definite D call. Trimming stripped 5 bases from V and 2 bases from J, with 11 bases between. Looked up from germline, CDR1 is DFQATT and CDR2 is SNEGSKA (reference sequence). This CDR3 is built from 13 residues. The CDR3 here is CSALLTLTDTQYF. The CDR3 DNA reads TGCAGTGCTCTACTTACCCTCACAGATACGCAGTATTTT.

This clonotype was picked up many times. The J gene is TRBJ2-7, the V gene TRBV20-1; D possibly matches TRBD1 or TRBD2 (5 bases each). Trimming left V 6 bases short and J 3 bases short, with 15 bases between. Germline CDR1 is DFQATT and CDR2 is SNEGSKA (reference sequence). The CDR3 consists of 13 residues. The CDR3 nucleotides read TGCAGTGCATCGCCGGGACCCAACTACGAGCAGTACTTC. It yields the protein CSASPGPNYEQYF.

This clonotype was counted ten times or more. The V gene is TRBV5-1, the J gene TRBJ2-3, with D maybe TRBD2 (5 bases). From germline, CDR1 is SGHRS and CDR2 YFSETQ. V was clipped by 4 bases and J by 3 bases, with 18 bases between them. The CDR3 has 16 residues. The CDR3: CASSPLGGLDTDTQYF. DNA for the CDR3: TGCGCCAGCAGCCCCCTCGGCGGGCTGGATACAGATACGCAGTATTTT.

This clonotype was seen many times. The chain carries TRBV20-1 and TRBJ1-2, with D hard to call. CDR1 and CDR2 from the germline V gene are DFQATT and SNEGSKA (reference sequence). Deletions cut 2 bases from V and 3 bases from J, with 7 bases between. This CDR3 spans 12 amino acids. The CDR3 reads CSARLKDYGYTF. The CDR3 DNA reads as TGCAGTGCTAGATTGAAGGACTATGGCTACACCTTC.

This clonotype was observed a handful of times. This chain uses TRBV29-1 with TRBJ1-2, with D maybe TRBD1 (6 bases). Germline lookup yields CDR1 SQVTM and CDR2 ANQGSEA. V was clipped by 6 bases and J by 2 bases, with 13 bases between them. There are 13 residues in the CDR3. This chain's CDR3 is CSVRGGANYGYTF. For the CDR3, the DNA is TGCAGCGTCCGGGGGGGGGCCAACTATGGCTACACCTTC.

This clonotype was counted ten times or more. The CDR3 DNA reads as TGCGCCAGCACGACAGGCAATGAGCAGTTCTTC. It codes for CASTTGNEQFF. V and J are TRBV5-1 and TRBJ2-1; D perhaps matches TRBD1 (6 bases). The CDR3 is made up of 11 amino acids. Germline loops: CDR1 SGHRS, CDR2 YFSETQ. Trimming cost V 6 bases and J 6 bases, with 7 bases left between them.

The sample holds many counts of this clonotype. J is TRBJ1-5 and V is TRBV25-1; the D gene is possibly TRBD1 (5 bases). This CDR3 is built from 13 residues. Germline values: CDR1 MGHDK, CDR2 SYGVNS. V was trimmed by 1 base and J by 5 bases, leaving 6 bases between them. The CDR3 region has the DNA TGTGCCAGCAGTGAATCGGGGGATCAGCCCCAGCATTTT. It specifies CASSESGDQPQHF.

V usage is TRBV7-9 and J usage is TRBJ1-1, with no clear D. The CDR3 runs to 12 residues. Per the germline V gene, CDR1 is SEHNR and CDR2 is FQNEAQ (reference sequence). Trimming cost V 6 bases and J 8 bases, with 13 bases left between them. Here the CDR3 reads CASRQLESEAFF. The DNA of the CDR3 is TGTGCCAGCAGACAACTTGAATCCGAAGCTTTCTTT.

This clonotype has at least ten counts. V and J are TRBV3-1 and TRBJ1-1; the D is unclear. V lost 1 base, J lost 1 base, and 4 bases lay in between. CDR3 length: 13 amino acids. Per germline, CDR1 LGHDT and CDR2 YNNKEL (reference sequence). CDR3 in amino acids: CASSQGPNTEAFF. CDR3 coding DNA: TGTGCCAGCAGCCAAGGACCGAACACTGAAGCTTTCTTT.

This clonotype was counted many times. The chain combines TRBV20-1 with TRBJ1-1, with D tentatively TRBD1 (5 bases). V lost 8 bases, J lost 0 bases, and 19 bases lay in between. CDR3 size: 15 residues. CDR1 and CDR2 (germline): DFQATT, SNEGSKA (reference sequence). The CDR3 spells CSIDPPGTVNTEAFF. In DNA form, the CDR3 reads TGCAGTATCGACCCCCCCGGGACGGTGAACACTGAAGCTTTCTTT.

This clonotype was counted only a few times. The CDR3 region is CASSEYVFSETQYF. As DNA, the CDR3 is TGTGCCAGCAGTGAATACGTGTTTTCAGAGACCCAGTACTTC. The J gene is TRBJ2-5, the V gene TRBV6-1; D not resolved. The V end was cut by 2 bases, the J end by 4 bases, with 11 bases between. The CDR3 is 14 residues long. Germline V gene sequence: CDR1 MNHNS, CDR2 SASEGT.

At least ten counts were recorded for this clonotype. This chain joins TRBV4-1 and TRBJ1-2; D unclear. The CDR3 is 13 residues long. Germline V lookup: CDR1 MGHRA, CDR2 YSYEKL. Trimming took 1 base from V and 14 from J, leaving 17 bases between them. CDR3 in amino acids: CASSQVLDYTRTF. Written as DNA, the CDR3 is TGCGCCAGCAGCCAAGTTCTGGACTATACGAGGACCTTC.